This T cell receptor (beta chain) originates from a study of blood T cell repertoires in COVID-19. Overall study context: Researchers got acute and convalescent COVID-19 samples from the United States, Italy and Spain. T cells, B-cell-depleted T cells, or PBMCs provided the cDNA or gDNA that served as material.

The CDR3 runs to 15 residues. Germline V gene lookup returns CDR1 MNHEY and CDR2 SVGAGI. Between the trimmed V and J ends, which lost 5 bases and 4 bases, there was a span of 17 bases. Source study methods: Nucleated cell counts were estimated from reference gene primer amplification. Profiled with immunoSEQ multiplex PCR; TCRdb holds only in-frame clones, not every one. D and trimming come from the DNA, and the V and J calls and clone size come from that table. The data contain over 300,000 clones, 70% to 90% of them seen just once; the ten biggest clones take up 7.2%. This clone was recorded a few times.

The specimen sequenced was peripheral blood. The J gene is TRBJ1-2, the V gene TRBV6-5; tentatively, D is TRBD1 (5 bases). The receptor's source is a human donor in a cohort sampled during active COVID-19. The CDR3 protein is CASSRGTPGGYGYTF. CDR3 coding DNA: TGTGCCAGCAGTCGCGGGACGCCGGGCGGCTATGGCTACACCTTC.